This TCR beta chain came from a study of T cell repertoires in cytomegalovirus infection (dated by TCRdb to between 2017 and 2020). The study in broad terms: Donor HLA type was relevant to the analysis, as public TCR beta signatures indicated carriage of CMV infection together with the matching HLA type. Study-wide conclusions, independent of this receptor: The ex vivo response was dominated by HLA-C-restricted CMV-specific TCR beta clonotypes, which also provided the single most frequent clonotype in two of eight donors. In both this cohort and an independent cohort of 352 donors, the cumulative frequency of public TCR beta family members distinguished carriers of CMV infection plus the relevant HLA type.

The run used an Illumina HiSeq 1500. TCRdb handled the public reads itself, with Q25 trimming in fastp and clone calling in MiXCR, and kept productive beta chains. A single entry per CDR3 protein holds the most common genes and DNA from its merged rows. The sample table lists 100,000 or so distinct CDR3 sequences, more than 20% of them with a count of one. Approximately 39% of the sample lies in the top ten. The sample holds a few counts of this clonotype. Its antigen target is currently unknown. The input lacks base qualities; no much larger clone sits a single base away. The junction carries 16 bases between V and J, which are trimmed by 1 base and 0 bases respectively. Its CDR3 holds 18 amino acids, cysteine through phenylalanine. Just CDR3 DNA is preserved here, 54 bases in frame from base 1. CDR1 and CDR2 are drawn from the germline V gene: LGHNA, YNFKEQ.

The chain was built from TRBV4-2 and TRBJ1-3, with the D gene too uncertain to name. Sequenced input: CD8+ T cells from PBMCs. This TCR came from a human donor in good health (CMV status not recorded). Some clones in this sample may be carry-over from other donors' samples. The CDR3: CASSQGVRGESSGNTIYF. The bases read TGTGCCAGCAGCCAAGGAGTACGAGGCGAGAGCTCTGGAAACACCATATATTTT.